This TCR beta chain came from a study of response to subunit inactivated influenza vaccine (dated by TCRdb to the late 2010s). Some background on the complete study: Deep quantitative profiling of the T cell receptor repertoire was used in the study to follow responses to a trivalent subunit inactivated influenza vaccine. The full study reports these points: The authors proposed that each seasonal influenza vaccination may bring in only a limited number of new T cells.

Receptors were amplified or captured by RT-PCR. Sequenced on an Illumina HiSeq 2500. The public sequencing data were trimmed at Q25 with fastp and processed into clonotypes with MiXCR by TCRdb, which kept only in-frame beta chains. When rows share a CDR3 protein, they turn into one entry using the most common DNA and genes. The sample records hundreds of thousands of distinct CDR3 sequences, about 8% of which are singletons. The ten biggest clones cover under 15% of the sample. This clonotype was found many times. The antigen it binds to is not known. Qualities for individual bases were not recorded, and no much larger clone is one base off. The CDR3 numbers 15 residues from cysteine through phenylalanine. The read is trimmed to its CDR3 DNA, 45 bases read in frame from base 1. At the junction V is shortened by 0 bases and J by 0 bases, with 8 bases in between. Based on the germline V gene, the CDR1 and CDR2 sequences are MNHEY and SVGAGI.

This material consisted of PBMCs from blood, taken less than 30 months after vaccination. The chain is assembled from TRBV6-5 and TRBJ1-2; the D gene is not confidently resolved. The sequence came from a man aged 50 to 69 who received an inactivated influenza vaccine. Donor details come from another sample of the same person, matched by shared clones. The CDR3 reads CASSYSIIANYGYTF. The bases are TGTGCCAGCAGTTACTCGATTATCGCTAACTATGGCTACACCTTC.